The rows below give T cell receptor beta chains drawn from one sample of a study of blood T cell repertoires in COVID-19. Assay used: immunoSEQ multiplex PCR; TCRdb lists only in-frame clones, some missing. The sample has about 360,000 clones, 75% to 90% seen once. Sequenced sample: peripheral blood. These receptors originate from a woman aged 60-70 years with COVID-19, enrolled during active disease. Both conserved end residues are part of each CDR3. Each record gives: J gene, V gene, clone size, D gene, CDR3 DNA, CDR3 protein. A D gene is named only where the DNA matches it firmly. A row's size may be missing; if present it is once, few, many or a size class.

j_call: TRBJ1-2; v_call: TRBV19; clone_size: .; d_call: .; cdr3_nt: TGTGCCAGTAGCCCGTCGCGGGAAAATCAGGGCTACACCTTC; cdr3_aa: CASSPSRENQGYTF
j_call: TRBJ1-1; v_call: TRBV3-1/TRBV3-2; clone_size: .; d_call: .; cdr3_nt: TGTGCCAGCAGCCAGGGGCCAAACACTGAAGCTTTCTTT; cdr3_aa: CASSQGPNTEAFF
j_call: TRBJ1-1; v_call: TRBV18; clone_size: once; d_call: .; cdr3_nt: TGTGCCAGCTCACCACGTCAGGGGCTCGGGAACACTGAAGCTTTCTTT; cdr3_aa: CASSPRQGLGNTEAFF
j_call: TRBJ2-1; v_call: TRBV7-7; clone_size: many; d_call: .; cdr3_nt: TGTGCCAGCAGCCTCTCCGAGGCAGGGAACGCCTACAATGAGCAGTTCTTC; cdr3_aa: CASSLSEAGNAYNEQFF
j_call: TRBJ2-7; v_call: TRBV5-4; clone_size: few; d_call: .; cdr3_nt: TGTGCCAGCAGTTCAGGATACGAGCAGTACTTC; cdr3_aa: CASSSGYEQYF
j_call: TRBJ2-1; v_call: TRBV21-1; clone_size: .; d_call: .; cdr3_nt: TGTGCCAGCAGCAAAGGGGCCCGGCCCGAGTACAATGAGCAGTTCTTC; cdr3_aa: CASSKGARPEYNEQFF
j_call: TRBJ1-1; v_call: TRBV4-2; clone_size: .; d_call: TRBD1; cdr3_nt: TGTGCCAGCAGCCCGTTAGACAGGGATAGTACTGAAGCTTTCTTT; cdr3_aa: CASSPLDRDSTEAFF
j_call: TRBJ1-2; v_call: TRBV7-3; clone_size: once; d_call: TRBD1; cdr3_nt: TGTGCCAGCAGCTCCGACGGACAGGGGAGGTTCGATGGCTACACCTTC; cdr3_aa: CASSSDGQGRFDGYTF
j_call: TRBJ2-7; v_call: TRBV6-5; clone_size: .; d_call: .; cdr3_nt: TGTGCCAGCAGTTTTTCGAGCGAGCAGTACTTC; cdr3_aa: CASSFSSEQYF
j_call: TRBJ2-3; v_call: TRBV5-5; clone_size: .; d_call: TRBD2; cdr3_nt: TGTGCCAGCAGCTTCTCGAATAGCGGGGGAGGGACAGATACGCAGTATTTT; cdr3_aa: CASSFSNSGGGTDTQYF
j_call: TRBJ2-5; v_call: TRBV30; clone_size: .; d_call: TRBD1; cdr3_nt: TGTGCCTGGAGCGATTCTCCAGGGGGCGGGAAAGAGACCCAGTACTTC; cdr3_aa: CAWSDSPGGGKETQYF
j_call: TRBJ2-5; v_call: TRBV10-3; clone_size: .; d_call: TRBD2; cdr3_nt: TGTGCCATCAGCCGAATTGGACTAGCGGGGGCTCAAGAGACCCAGTACTTC; cdr3_aa: CAISRIGLAGAQETQYF
j_call: TRBJ2-1; v_call: TRBV14; clone_size: .; d_call: TRBD2; cdr3_nt: TGTGCCAGCAGCCATAACTCGTATAGCGGGGGGGCTCACAATGAGCAGTTCTTC; cdr3_aa: CASSHNSYSGGAHNEQFF
j_call: TRBJ2-2; v_call: TRBV7-9; clone_size: .; d_call: .; cdr3_nt: TGTGCCAGCAGCCAGGGGCAGGGAAGGGCCGGGGAGCTGTTTTTT; cdr3_aa: CASSQGQGRAGELFF
j_call: TRBJ1-5; v_call: TRBV19; clone_size: .; d_call: .; cdr3_nt: TGTGCCAGTAGTATGACGGGGAGTCAGCCCCAGCATTTT; cdr3_aa: CASSMTGSQPQHF
j_call: TRBJ1-4; v_call: TRBV29-1; clone_size: .; d_call: .; cdr3_nt: TGCAGCGTTGACCGAGGTGGTGGTGAAAAACTGTTTTTT; cdr3_aa: CSVDRGGGEKLFF
j_call: TRBJ1-4; v_call: TRBV4-1; clone_size: .; d_call: TRBD1; cdr3_nt: TGCGCCAGCAGCCAAGAGGCAGGGGGGAATGAAAAACTGTTTTTT; cdr3_aa: CASSQEAGGNEKLFF
j_call: TRBJ2-7; v_call: TRBV2; clone_size: .; d_call: TRBD2; cdr3_nt: TGTGCCGGCCGCCGGACTAGCGCCCTCCTCTCCGAGCAGTACTTC; cdr3_aa: CAGRRTSALLSEQYF
j_call: TRBJ2-7; v_call: TRBV5-1; clone_size: .; d_call: TRBD2; cdr3_nt: TGCGCCAGCAGCTTGGCACAGCTAGCGGGGGCCTACGAGCAGTACTTC; cdr3_aa: CASSLAQLAGAYEQYF
j_call: TRBJ1-4; v_call: TRBV6-4; clone_size: .; d_call: .; cdr3_nt: TGTGCCAGCACGAGGGAAAAACTGTTTTTT; cdr3_aa: CASTREKLFF
j_call: TRBJ1-1; v_call: TRBV4-2; clone_size: once; d_call: .; cdr3_nt: TGTGCCAGCAGCCGACCGGACAGTGCGAACACTGAAGCTTTCTTT; cdr3_aa: CASSRPDSANTEAFF
j_call: TRBJ2-3; v_call: TRBV19; clone_size: .; d_call: .; cdr3_nt: TGTGCCAGTTTACCGCAAGGGGGGAGGGGCCTCACAGATACGCAGTATTTT; cdr3_aa: CASLPQGGRGLTDTQYF
j_call: TRBJ2-7; v_call: TRBV11-2; clone_size: .; d_call: .; cdr3_nt: TGTGCCAGCAGCTCCTGGGGGCAGGGGAATCCTAGGGAGCAGTACTTC; cdr3_aa: CASSSWGQGNPREQYF
j_call: TRBJ2-1; v_call: TRBV9; clone_size: .; d_call: .; cdr3_nt: TGTGCCAGCAGCGTAGGGCAGAATGAGCAGTTCTTC; cdr3_aa: CASSVGQNEQFF
j_call: TRBJ2-2; v_call: TRBV10-3; clone_size: few; d_call: TRBD2; cdr3_nt: TGTGCCATCAGTGCCTCCGGGACTAGCGACGACACCGGGGAGCTGTTTTTT; cdr3_aa: CAISASGTSDDTGELFF
j_call: TRBJ2-2; v_call: TRBV19; clone_size: .; d_call: .; cdr3_nt: TGTGCCAGTAGTGGGGGCCGAACCGAGTACACCGGGGAGCTGTTTTTT; cdr3_aa: CASSGGRTEYTGELFF
j_call: TRBJ1-2; v_call: TRBV5-1; clone_size: .; d_call: TRBD1; cdr3_nt: TGCGCCAGCAGCCCGGGACAGGGGGTTAACTATGGCTACACCTTC; cdr3_aa: CASSPGQGVNYGYTF
j_call: TRBJ2-5; v_call: TRBV4-1; clone_size: .; d_call: TRBD2; cdr3_nt: TGCGCCAGCAGCCAAACCCCACTAGCGGGGGGAGGGAAGACCCAGTACTTC; cdr3_aa: CASSQTPLAGGGKTQYF
j_call: TRBJ2-7; v_call: TRBV12-3/TRBV12-4; clone_size: .; d_call: .; cdr3_nt: TGTGCCAGCAGTTTAGGGCAGTTGTACGAGCAGTACTTC; cdr3_aa: CASSLGQLYEQYF
j_call: TRBJ2-3; v_call: TRBV9; clone_size: .; d_call: TRBD1; cdr3_nt: TGTGCCAGCAGCACCCGGACAGGGGGCCCCACAGATACGCAGTATTTT; cdr3_aa: CASSTRTGGPTDTQYF
j_call: TRBJ2-2; v_call: TRBV18; clone_size: .; d_call: .; cdr3_nt: TGTGCCAGCTCACCACCGTGGCAGGGAACGAACACCGGGGAGCTGTTTTTT; cdr3_aa: CASSPPWQGTNTGELFF
j_call: TRBJ2-1; v_call: TRBV5-1; clone_size: .; d_call: .; cdr3_nt: TGCGCCAGCAGCGTTCTTCTTTCCTACAATGAGCAGTTCTTC; cdr3_aa: CASSVLLSYNEQFF
j_call: TRBJ2-3; v_call: TRBV7-9; clone_size: .; d_call: TRBD2; cdr3_nt: TGTGCCAGCAGCTTAAATAGCGGGGGGGCGGATACGCAGTATTTT; cdr3_aa: CASSLNSGGADTQYF
j_call: TRBJ1-2; v_call: TRBV5-1; clone_size: .; d_call: TRBD1; cdr3_nt: TGCGCCAGCAGCCCACAGGGGGACTATGGCTACACCTTC; cdr3_aa: CASSPQGDYGYTF
j_call: TRBJ2-7; v_call: TRBV4-3; clone_size: once; d_call: .; cdr3_nt: TGCGCCAGCAGCCTCGTTCAGGGGTACGAGCAGTACTTC; cdr3_aa: CASSLVQGYEQYF
j_call: TRBJ2-7; v_call: TRBV5-1; clone_size: .; d_call: TRBD2; cdr3_nt: TGCGCCAGCAGCTTGGAGGCTAGCGGGGGTTCCTACGAGCAGTACTTC; cdr3_aa: CASSLEASGGSYEQYF
j_call: TRBJ2-7; v_call: TRBV6-2/TRBV6-3; clone_size: .; d_call: TRBD1; cdr3_nt: TGTGCCAGCAGTTACACCAGGACAGGGAATGAGCAGTACTTC; cdr3_aa: CASSYTRTGNEQYF
j_call: TRBJ1-1; v_call: TRBV3-1/TRBV3-2; clone_size: .; d_call: .; cdr3_nt: TGTGCCAGCAGACCTATGGGCGGGGGGACTGAAGCTTTCTTT; cdr3_aa: CASRPMGGGTEAFF
j_call: TRBJ1-2; v_call: TRBV6-5; clone_size: many; d_call: .; cdr3_nt: TGTGCCAGCAGGAAACAGGTCGCCCATGGCTACACCTTC; cdr3_aa: CASRKQVAHGYTF
j_call: TRBJ2-7; v_call: TRBV7-2; clone_size: .; d_call: TRBD1; cdr3_nt: TGTGCCAGCAGCTTAAAGACAGGGACCTCCTACGAGCAGTACTTC; cdr3_aa: CASSLKTGTSYEQYF